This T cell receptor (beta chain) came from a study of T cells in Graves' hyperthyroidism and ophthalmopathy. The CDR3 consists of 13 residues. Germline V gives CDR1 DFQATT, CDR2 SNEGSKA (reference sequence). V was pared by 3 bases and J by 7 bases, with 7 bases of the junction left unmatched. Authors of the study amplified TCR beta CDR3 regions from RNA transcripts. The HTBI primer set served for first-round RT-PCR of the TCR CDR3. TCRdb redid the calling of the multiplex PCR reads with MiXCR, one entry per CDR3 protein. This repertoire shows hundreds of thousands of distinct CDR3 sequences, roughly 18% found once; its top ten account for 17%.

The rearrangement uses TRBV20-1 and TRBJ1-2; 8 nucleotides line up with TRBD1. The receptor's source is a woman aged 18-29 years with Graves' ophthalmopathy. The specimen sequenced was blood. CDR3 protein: CSASRTGSGGYTF. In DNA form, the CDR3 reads TGCAGTGCTAGCAGGACAGGGTCGGGTGGCTACACCTTC.